Following are 10 T cell receptor beta chains from one sample sequenced in a study of cytomegalovirus exposure and HLA in healthy donors. The PCR made use of 60 Vbeta and 13 Jbeta primers. The table came from immunoSEQ multiplex PCR; TCRdb's copy has only in-frame clones and leaves some out. The data contain approximately 110,000 clones, 80% to 90% of them seen just once; the ten biggest clones take up 0.95% to 1.4%. Sequenced input: PBMCs. These receptors were taken from a woman between 25 and 40 years old in good health and CMV-seronegative.

This clone was recorded once. The J gene is TRBJ1-1, the V gene TRBV19, with TRBD1 matching 7 bases. With V trimmed by 6 bases and J by 2 bases, 12 bases remained unmatched. The CDR3 covers 16 residues. Per the germline V gene, CDR1 is LNHDA and CDR2 is SQIVND (reference sequence). The CDR3 nucleotides read TGTGCCAGTAGAATTACGACAGGGTGGGGAAACACTGAAGCTTTCTTT. It translates to CASRITTGWGNTEAFF.

The J gene is TRBJ1-2, the V gene TRBV5-1; TRBD1 agrees at 12 bases. J gave up 4 bases and V 4 bases, and 2 bases lay outside the gene matches. Germline CDR1 reads SGHRS; CDR2 reads YFSETQ. CDR3 size: 14 residues. This CDR3 reads CASSPGQGAYGYTF. In nucleotides, the CDR3 is TGCGCCAGCAGCCCGGGACAGGGGGCCTATGGCTACACCTTC.

This chain connects TRBV2 to TRBJ2-7, with unresolved D. Germline CDR1 and CDR2: SNHLY and FYNNEI. The ends were cut back, 6 bases at V and 4 bases at J, with 13 bases in the middle. This CDR3 has 13 amino acids. The chain's CDR3 is CASRGSAPYEQYF. The CDR3 DNA reads as TGTGCCAGCAGGGGCTCGGCGCCTTACGAGCAGTACTTC.

This sequence joins TRBV29-1 and TRBJ1-1, with D possibly TRBD1 on 5 matching bases. The ends were cut back, 6 bases at V and 5 bases at J, with 16 bases in the middle. CDR3 length: 13 residues. Germline CDR1 SQVTM, CDR2 ANQGSEA. CDR3 loop: CSVDSGIGTEAFF. The CDR3 DNA sequence: TGCAGCGTCGACTCAGGGATTGGGACTGAAGCTTTCTTT. The whole variable domain, remainder taken from reference TRBV29-1 and TRBJ1-1, is SAVISQKPSRDICQRGTSLTIQCQVDSQVTMMFWYRQQPGQSLTLIATANQGSEATYESGFVIDKFPISRPNLTFSTLTVSNMSPEDSSIYLCSVDSGIGTEAFFGQGTRLTVV.

As DNA, the CDR3 is TGTGCCAGCAGTTTGGTACTAGCGGGGGGGCGAAACACAGATACGCAGTATTTT. It is translated as CASSLVLAGGRNTDTQYF. This chain links TRBV27 with TRBJ2-3; 13 positions agree with TRBD2. CDR3 length equals 18 residues. V lost 3 bases to trimming and J lost 2 bases; unmatched junction nucleotides: 8. CDR1 is MNHEY, CDR2 SMNVEV, per germline (reference sequence).

J is TRBJ1-1 and V is TRBV5-6; 9 nucleotides agree with TRBD1. The V gene's germline CDR1 is SGHDT and CDR2 YYEEEE. V trimming: 0 bases; J trimming: 3 bases; junction bases outside the gene matches: 3. The CDR3 consists of 15 residues. CDR3 sequence: CASSLGDRVDTEAFF. DNA of the CDR3: TGTGCCAGCAGCTTGGGGGACAGGGTTGACACTGAAGCTTTCTTT. Full variable domain (missing parts from reference TRBV5-6 and TRBJ1-1): DAGVTQSPTHLIKTRGQQVTLRCSPKSGHDTVSWYQQALGQGPQFIFQYYEEEERQRGNFPDRFSGHQFPNYSSELNVNALLLGDSALYLCASSLGDRVDTEAFFGQGTRLTVV.

This clone was recorded a few times. CDR3 in amino acids: CASRRQAQETQYF. The DNA for the CDR3 is TGTGCCAGCAGGCGACAGGCACAAGAGACCCAGTACTTC. V gene TRBV7-2 combines with J gene TRBJ2-5, with D possibly matching TRBD1 (6 bases). V was trimmed by 6 bases and J by 2 bases, leaving 10 bases between them. This CDR3 contains 13 residues. Germline assignment: CDR1 SGHTA and CDR2 FQGNSA.

This chain joins TRBV5-5 and TRBJ1-2; tentative D call: TRBD1 (5 bases). The germline V gene encodes CDR1 SGHKS and CDR2 YYEKEE (reference sequence). V lost 0 bases to trimming and J lost 8 bases, with 17 bases between them. This CDR3 has 15 residues. The DNA for the CDR3 is TGTGCCAGCAGCTTGGACGCGGGGCTCGTGAGAGGCTACACCTTC. Translating gives CASSLDAGLVRGYTF.

This clone showed up just a few times. This sequence joins TRBV18 and TRBJ2-1, with 8 positions matching TRBD1. V was clipped by 4 bases and J by 7 bases; unmatched bases: 9. The CDR3 spans 15 residues. The germline gives CDR1 KGHSH, CDR2 LQKENI. CDR3 coding DNA: TGTGCCAGCTCACAAGGACAGGGAGGTTTGAATGAGCAGTTCTTC. The encoded protein is CASSQGQGGLNEQFF. Filled out from reference TRBV18 and TRBJ2-1, the complete variable domain reads NAGVMQNPRHLVRRRGQEARLRCSPMKGHSHVYWYRQLPEEGLKFMVYLQKENIIDESGMPKERFSAEFPKEGPSILRIQQVVRGDSAAYFCASSQGQGGLNEQFFGPGTRLTVL.

This rearrangement joins TRBV9 to TRBJ2-3; maybe TRBD2 (5 bases). This CDR3 region has 17 residues. In germline, CDR1 is SGDLS, CDR2 YYNGEE. With 0 bases removed from V and 5 bases from J, the gap between germline ends came to 19 bases. The CDR3 DNA is TGTGCCAGCAGCGTAGCTGATACTCGGGGAGTGGGAGATACGCAGTATTTT. Its protein product is CASSVADTRGVGDTQYF.